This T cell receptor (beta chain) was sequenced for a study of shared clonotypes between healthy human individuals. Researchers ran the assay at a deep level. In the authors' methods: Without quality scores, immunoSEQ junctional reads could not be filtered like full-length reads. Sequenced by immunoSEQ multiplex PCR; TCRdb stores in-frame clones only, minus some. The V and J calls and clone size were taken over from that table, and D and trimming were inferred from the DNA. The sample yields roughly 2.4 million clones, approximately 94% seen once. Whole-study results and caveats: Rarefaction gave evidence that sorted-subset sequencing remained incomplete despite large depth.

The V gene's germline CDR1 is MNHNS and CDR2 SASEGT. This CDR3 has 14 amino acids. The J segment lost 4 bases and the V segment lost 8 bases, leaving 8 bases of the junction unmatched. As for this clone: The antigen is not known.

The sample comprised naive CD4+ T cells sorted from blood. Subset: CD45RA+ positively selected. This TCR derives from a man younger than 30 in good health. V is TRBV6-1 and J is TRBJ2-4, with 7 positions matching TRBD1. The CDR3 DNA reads TGTGCCAGCTACGTAGGGACAGAGAAAAACATTCAGTACTTC. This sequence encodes CASYVGTEKNIQYF.